Listed below are T cell receptor beta chains from one sample, sequenced in a study of cytomegalovirus exposure and HLA in healthy donors. Method: immunoSEQ multiplex PCR; TCRdb's copy keeps in-frame clones and lacks some. The table has about 130,000 clones, 88% seen once. Sequences were obtained from PBMCs. The receptors here all came from a man aged 30-40 years in good health and CMV-seronegative. Both conserved end residues are part of each CDR3. A D gene is named only where the DNA matches it firmly. The size entry is marked missing in some rows and otherwise reads once, few, many or a size class.

clone size	V gene	J gene	D gene	CDR3 protein	CDR3 DNA
-	TRBV5-1	TRBJ2-7	TRBD2	CASSLSGLAGGFDEQYF	TGCGCCAGCAGCTTGTCCGGACTAGCGGGAGGTTTCGACGAGCAGTACTTC
-	TRBV2	TRBJ2-2	TRBD2	CASSPSGPNTGELFF	TGTGCCAGCAGCCCTAGCGGTCCTAACACCGGGGAGCTGTTTTTT
-	TRBV7-9	TRBJ1-2	-	CASSPGGSYGYTF	TGTGCCAGCAGCCCAGGAGGATCCTATGGCTACACCTTC
-	TRBV6-5	TRBJ1-3	-	CASSSGERSGNTIYF	TGTGCCAGCAGTTCCGGGGAGCGCTCTGGAAACACCATATATTTT
-	TRBV5-6	TRBJ1-2	-	CASSFNSQGTGTF	TGTGCCAGCAGCTTTAATTCGCAGGGAACAGGGACCTTC
-	TRBV11-2	TRBJ2-5	-	CASSYRQFQETQYF	TGTGCCAGCAGCTACAGACAGTTTCAAGAGACCCAGTACTTC
-	TRBV4-3	TRBJ2-4	-	CASSQARQGRDIQYF	TGCGCCAGCAGCCAAGCTCGGCAGGGGAGGGACATTCAGTACTTC
-	TRBV14	TRBJ2-2	TRBD2	CASSPSGRALAGELFF	TGTGCCAGCAGCCCTAGCGGGAGGGCCCTGGCCGGGGAGCTGTTTTTT
-	TRBV6-5	TRBJ1-1	TRBD1	CASSSRDRGRKAFF	TGTGCCAGCAGTTCTAGGGACAGGGGGCGGAAAGCTTTCTTT
-	TRBV5-1	TRBJ2-7	TRBD2	CASSLLVAGRYEQYF	TGCGCCAGCAGCTTGTTGGTAGCGGGGCGTTACGAGCAGTACTTC
-	TRBV30	TRBJ1-2	-	CACDRFNYGYTF	TGTGCCTGTGACAGGTTTAACTATGGCTACACCTTC
-	TRBV7-9	TRBJ1-4	TRBD1	CASSLRQGDEKLFF	TGTGCCAGCAGCTTAAGGCAGGGGGATGAAAAACTGTTTTTT
-	TRBV29-1	TRBJ1-2	-	CSVEGGENYGYTF	TGCAGCGTTGAGGGGGGTGAAAACTATGGCTACACCTTC
-	TRBV9	TRBJ2-3	-	CASSVDVGMTDTQYF	TGTGCCAGCAGCGTAGATGTGGGCATGACAGATACGCAGTATTTT
few	TRBV19	TRBJ2-2	TRBD1	CASVSGQGAWTGELFF	TGTGCCAGTGTCAGCGGACAGGGGGCTTGGACCGGGGAGCTGTTTTTT
-	TRBV28	TRBJ2-7	-	CASSLPTGPRVYEQYF	TGTGCCAGCAGTTTGCCCACAGGGCCACGGGTTTACGAGCAGTACTTC
-	TRBV5-1	TRBJ2-3	TRBD2	CASSLRLAGGSNPDTQYF	TGCGCCAGCAGCTTGAGGCTAGCGGGAGGGTCGAATCCAGATACGCAGTATTTT
few	TRBV10-3	TRBJ2-3	TRBD1	CAITDSPGTGETDTQYF	TGTGCCATCACCGATAGCCCCGGGACAGGGGAGACAGATACGCAGTATTTT
-	TRBV10-2	TRBJ2-7	TRBD1	CASNRQGALREQYF	TGCGCCAGCAATCGACAGGGGGCGCTCAGGGAGCAGTACTTC